This T cell receptor beta chain was documented in a study of T cells in Graves' hyperthyroidism and ophthalmopathy. Amplified TCR beta CDR3 regions derived from RNA transcripts. TCR CDR3 regions were first amplified by RT-PCR with HTBI primers. TCRdb redid the calling of the multiplex PCR reads with MiXCR, one entry per CDR3 protein. The table includes more than 600,000 distinct CDR3 sequences, roughly 17% detected once. Germline V CDR1 and CDR2: DFQATT, SNEGSKA (reference sequence). Unmatched junction bases numbered 8, after V lost 0 bases and J lost 6 bases. This CDR3 is built from 15 residues. About this clonotype: Its antigen is as yet unknown.

Notes on the study in general: In the blood, most expanded thyroid clonotypes above 0.001 appeared as well.

Patients aged 18 to 65 had newly diagnosed hyperthyroidism of under 2 months' duration. The material sequenced was blood. The J gene is TRBJ2-1, the V gene TRBV20-1, with 7 bases matching TRBD2. This sequence was found in a man aged 18 to 29 with Graves' hyperthyroidism. CDR3 residues: CSARDLAGAVNEQFF. In DNA form, the CDR3 reads TGCAGTGCTAGAGATTTGGCGGGAGCGGTCAATGAGCAGTTCTTC.